The 20 T cell receptor beta chains reported below all come from one sample, sequenced in a study of cytomegalovirus exposure and HLA in healthy donors. PCR amplification relied on 60 Vbeta primers (plus 13 Jbeta primers). The method was immunoSEQ multiplex PCR; TCRdb's version includes in-frame clones alone and lacks a portion of them. The repertoire table contains more than 90,000 clones. The sequencing sample was made of PBMCs. The receptors originated from a man aged 25-45 years in good health and CMV-seronegative.

The chain combines TRBV19 with TRBJ1-2; D may be TRBD1 (6 bases). CDR1 is LNHDA, CDR2 SQIVND, per germline (reference sequence). There are 14 residues in the CDR3. Trimming cost V 8 bases and J 0 bases, with 13 bases left between them. The CDR3 DNA is TGTGCCAGTGGGTGGGGGCCAGCTAACTATGGCTACACCTTC. It translates to CASGWGPANYGYTF.

The chain couples TRBV5-6 to TRBJ1-6; 11 nucleotides align to TRBD1. This CDR3 is built from 16 residues. Per the germline V gene, CDR1 is SGHDT and CDR2 is YYEEEE. The V segment lost 3 bases and the J segment 8 bases; nucleotides outside the gene matches: 7. CDR3 coding DNA: TGTGCCAGCAGCTCTCCCGGACAGGGGGCTGATTCACCCCTCCACTTT. Its protein is CASSSPGQGADSPLHF.

V is TRBV7-3 and J is TRBJ2-3, with D maybe TRBD1 (5 bases). Germline loops: CDR1 SGHTA, CDR2 FQGTGA. The V end was cut by 4 bases, the J end by 9 bases, with 20 bases between. This CDR3 spans 15 amino acids. This CDR3 is CASSSQGGTTVTQYF. The CDR3 nucleotides are TGTGCCAGCAGCTCTCAGGGCGGAACCACGGTAACGCAGTATTTT. The whole variable domain, filled in from reference TRBV7-3 and TRBJ2-3, reads GAGVSQTPSNKVTEKGKYVELRCDPISGHTALYWYRQSLGQGPEFLIYFQGTGAADDSGLPNDRFFAVRPEGSVSTLKIQRTERGDSAVYLCASSSQGGTTVTQYFGPGTRLTVL.

The genes are TRBV4-1 and TRBJ2-2, with 9 bases aligning to TRBD2. The CDR3 length is 16 residues. V shed 3 bases, J shed 2 bases, and the junction held 4 bases outside the gene matches. Germline V CDR1 and CDR2: MGHRA, YSYEKL. Written as DNA, the CDR3 is TGCGCCAGCAGCCATCTAGCGGGGCAAAACACCGGGGAGCTGTTTTTT. It specifies CASSHLAGQNTGELFF.

The chain has TRBV19 and TRBJ2-2, with a possible D match to TRBD1 (5 bases). Germline V gene sequence: CDR1 LNHDA, CDR2 SQIVND (reference sequence). V was clipped by 0 bases and J by 7 bases, with 18 bases between them. The CDR3 contains 17 residues. The CDR3: CASSIDRESKTGGELFF. CDR3 coding DNA: TGTGCCAGTAGTATAGACAGGGAAAGTAAAACCGGCGGGGAGCTGTTTTTT.

The gene calls are TRBV19 and TRBJ2-2, with 11 bases lining up with TRBD1. Trimming cost V 1 base and J 4 bases; bases outside gene matches: 2. This CDR3 is built from 16 residues. CDR1 is LNHDA and CDR2 is SQIVND in the germline V gene (reference sequence). CDR3: CASSIGGTGGTGELFF. The CDR3 coding sequence is TGTGCCAGTAGTATAGGTGGGACAGGGGGCACCGGGGAGCTGTTTTTT.

The V call is TRBV14, the J call TRBJ2-2, with a weak D call TRBD2 (5 bases). Deletions cut 0 bases from V and 0 bases from J, with 11 bases between. Germline assignment: CDR1 SGHDN and CDR2 FVKESK. The CDR3 spans 17 residues. The CDR3 loop reads CASSQDKRSSNTGELFF. The CDR3 bases are TGTGCCAGCAGCCAAGATAAGCGGAGTTCGAACACCGGGGAGCTGTTTTTT.

The CDR3, as DNA: TGCGCCAGCAGCCAAGTTCCAGGCTGGACAGTATATGGCTACACCTTC. Its translation: CASSQVPGWTVYGYTF. The chain is built from TRBV4-3 and TRBJ1-2; D is possibly TRBD1 (6 bases). The CDR3 is 16 residues long. The germline V and J ends were trimmed by 1 base and 5 bases, with 17 bases remaining between them. Germline-derived CDR1 and CDR2 are LGHNA and YSLEER.

A remark on this clone: Other DNA sequences in this specimen translate into the identical CDR3. The chain links TRBV9 to TRBJ2-1; no clear D. The germline gives CDR1 SGDLS, CDR2 YYNGEE. The CDR3 is 14 amino acids. V dropped 0 bases and J dropped 0 bases, with 4 bases sitting between them. The CDR3 DNA follows: TGTGCCAGCAGCGTAGGGAGCTCCTACAATGAGCAGTTCTTC. It specifies CASSVGSSYNEQFF.

The chain carries TRBV12-5 and TRBJ2-5; D is undetermined. The germline V gene has CDR1 LGHNT and CDR2 FRNRAP. CDR3 length: 11 amino acids. Deletions cut 4 bases from V and 9 bases from J, with 9 bases between. CDR3 bases: TGTGCTAGTGGTTCTGAAGGAGCCCAGTACTTC. Its translation: CASGSEGAQYF. The whole variable domain, remainder taken from reference TRBV12-5 and TRBJ2-5, is DARVTQTPRHKVTEMGQEVTMRCQPILGHNTVFWYRQTMMQGLELLAYFRNRAPLDDSGMPKDRFSAEMPDATLATLKIQPSEPRDSAVYFCASGSEGAQYFGPGTRLLVL.

The rearrangement links TRBV5-6 to TRBJ2-7; 7 bases map to TRBD2. Germline V gene data show CDR1 as SGHDT and CDR2 as YYEEEE. This CDR3 region has 14 residues. The V segment lost 2 bases and the J segment 0 bases; nucleotides outside the gene matches: 2. DNA of the CDR3: TGTGCCAGCAGCTTAGCGGGGCCCTCCTACGAGCAGTACTTC. Protein: CASSLAGPSYEQYF.

The chain carries TRBV12-5 and TRBJ2-4, with D tentatively TRBD2 (6 bases). This CDR3 comprises 15 residues. With 6 bases removed from V and 4 bases from J, the gap between germline ends came to 16 bases. Germline lookup yields CDR1 LGHNT and CDR2 FRNRAP. Here the CDR3 reads CASGAGRQLKNIQYF. The CDR3 bases are TGTGCTAGTGGCGCCGGGAGACAGCTGAAAAACATTCAGTACTTC.

This chain links TRBV15 with TRBJ1-2, with no clear D. CDR1 LNHNV and CDR2 YYDKDF come from the germline V gene (reference sequence). The CDR3 runs to 16 residues. With 5 bases removed from V and 0 bases from J, the gap between germline ends came to 16 bases. CDR3 DNA: TGTGCCACCAGCCACCACCAGATTCTAGCTAACTATGGCTACACCTTC. It specifies CATSHHQILANYGYTF.

V usage is TRBV5-4 and J usage is TRBJ2-3; maybe TRBD2 (5 bases). V lost 5 bases to trimming and J lost 2 bases, with 12 bases between them. The CDR3 runs 14 residues. Germline loops: CDR1 SGHNT, CDR2 YYREEE (reference sequence). In nucleotides, the CDR3 is TGTGCCAGCAGGTCGGACTTTACCACAGATACGCAGTATTTT. It yields the protein CASRSDFTTDTQYF. The complete variable domain, with remaining parts taken from reference TRBV5-4 and TRBJ2-3, reads ETGVTQSPTHLIKTRGQQVTLRCSSQSGHNTVSWYQQALGQGPQFIFQYYREEENGRGNFPPRFSGLQFPNYSSELNVNALELDDSALYLCASRSDFTTDTQYFGPGTRLTVL.

The J gene is TRBJ2-1, the V gene TRBV5-6; tentatively, D is TRBD2 (6 bases). Deletions cut 4 bases from V and 2 bases from J, with 19 bases between. Germline V gives CDR1 SGHDT, CDR2 YYEEEE. This CDR3 has 17 amino acids. The CDR3 DNA reads TGTGCCAGCAGCCAGCCGGGACTCCAAGGCCCCTACAATGAGCAGTTCTTC. It yields the protein CASSQPGLQGPYNEQFF.

The gene calls are TRBV6-6 and TRBJ2-7, with D tentatively TRBD2 (6 bases). The CDR3 totals 16 residues. Germline assignment: CDR1 MNHNY and CDR2 SVGAGI (reference sequence). The V and J ends lost 0 bases and 5 bases respectively, with 17 bases between them. CDR3 loop: CASSYSWGVEFNEQYF. The CDR3 coding sequence is TGTGCCAGCAGTTACTCCTGGGGGGTCGAGTTTAACGAGCAGTACTTC.

This chain joins TRBV5-4 and TRBJ2-1; D is unresolved. V lost 0 bases, J lost 8 bases, and 6 bases lay in between. From germline, CDR1 is SGHNT and CDR2 YYREEE (reference sequence). The CDR3 is 12 residues long. The CDR3 loop reads CASSLDIHEQFF. The CDR3 DNA reads as TGTGCCAGCAGCTTGGACATCCATGAGCAGTTCTTC. Using reference TRBV5-4 and TRBJ2-1 for the parts outside the CDR3, the full variable domain is ETGVTQSPTHLIKTRGQQVTLRCSSQSGHNTVSWYQQALGQGPQFIFQYYREEENGRGNFPPRFSGLQFPNYSSELNVNALELDDSALYLCASSLDIHEQFFGPGTRLTVL.

This chain uses TRBV19 with TRBJ1-5, with TRBD1 matching 7 bases. The germline V gene encodes CDR1 LNHDA and CDR2 SQIVND (reference sequence). V lost 6 bases and J lost 1; bases outside the gene matches: 9. This CDR3 is 16 amino acids long. CDR3 in DNA: TGTGCCAGTAGCAATAGGGGGCGCGCAAGCAATCAGCCCCAGCATTTT. Protein: CASSNRGRASNQPQHF.

This chain joins TRBV6-5 and TRBJ1-6; the D is unclear. Germline V gene sequence: CDR1 MNHEY, CDR2 SVGAGI. This CDR3 comprises 16 residues. With 3 bases removed from V and 13 bases from J, the gap between germline ends came to 22 bases. The CDR3, as DNA: TGTGCCAGCAGTTATTTTGAGCGATCCCCCCTTTGGCCCCTCCACTTT. Protein product: CASSYFERSPLWPLHF.

V is TRBV6-1 and J is TRBJ2-3; D is perhaps TRBD1 (5 bases). CDR3 size: 18 residues. CDR1 is MNHNS, CDR2 SASEGT, per germline. Between the trimmed V and J ends, which lost 2 bases and 0 bases, there was a span of 18 bases. CDR3 nucleotide sequence: TGTGCCAGCAGTGAAAAGGGGCCGAGGATTTCTAGCACAGATACGCAGTATTTT. It yields the protein CASSEKGPRISSTDTQYF.